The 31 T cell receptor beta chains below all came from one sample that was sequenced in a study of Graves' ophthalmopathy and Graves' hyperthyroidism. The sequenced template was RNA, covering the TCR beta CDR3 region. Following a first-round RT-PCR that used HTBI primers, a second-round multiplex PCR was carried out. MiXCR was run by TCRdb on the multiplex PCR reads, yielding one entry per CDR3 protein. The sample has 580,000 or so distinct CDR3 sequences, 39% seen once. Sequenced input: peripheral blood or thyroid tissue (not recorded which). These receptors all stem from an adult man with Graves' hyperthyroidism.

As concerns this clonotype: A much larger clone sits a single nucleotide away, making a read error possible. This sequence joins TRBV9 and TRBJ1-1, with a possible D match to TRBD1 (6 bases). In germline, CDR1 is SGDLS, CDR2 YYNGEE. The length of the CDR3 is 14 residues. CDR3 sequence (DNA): TGTGCCGGCAGCGCGACACAGGGATCCACTGAAGCTTTCTTT. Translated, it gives CAGSATQGSTEAFF.

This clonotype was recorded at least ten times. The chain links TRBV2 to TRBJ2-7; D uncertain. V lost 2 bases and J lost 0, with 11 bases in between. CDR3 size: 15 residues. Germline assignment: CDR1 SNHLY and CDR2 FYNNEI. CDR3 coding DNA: TGTGCCAGCAGTGAATCAGGAATGACCTCCTACGAGCAGTACTTC. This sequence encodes CASSESGMTSYEQYF. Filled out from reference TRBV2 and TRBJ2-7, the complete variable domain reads EPEVTQTPSHQVTQMGQEVILRCVPISNHLYFYWYRQILGQKVEFLVSFYNNEISEKSEIFDDQFSVERPDGSNFTLKIRSTKLEDSAMYFCASSESGMTSYEQYFGPGTRLTVT.

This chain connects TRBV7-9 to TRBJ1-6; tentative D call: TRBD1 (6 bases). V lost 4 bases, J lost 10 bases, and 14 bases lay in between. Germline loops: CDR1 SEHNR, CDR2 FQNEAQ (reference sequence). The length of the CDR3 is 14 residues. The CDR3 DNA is TGTGCCAGCAGCTCCCGACAGGCGGCATCACCCCTCCACTTT. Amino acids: CASSSRQAASPLHF. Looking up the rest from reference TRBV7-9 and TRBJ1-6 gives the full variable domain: DTGVSQNPRHKITKRGQNVTFRCDPISEHNRLYWYRQTLGQGPEFLTYFQNEAQLEKSRLLSDRFSAERPKGSFSTLEIQRTEQGDSAMYLCASSSRQAASPLHFGNGTRLTVT.

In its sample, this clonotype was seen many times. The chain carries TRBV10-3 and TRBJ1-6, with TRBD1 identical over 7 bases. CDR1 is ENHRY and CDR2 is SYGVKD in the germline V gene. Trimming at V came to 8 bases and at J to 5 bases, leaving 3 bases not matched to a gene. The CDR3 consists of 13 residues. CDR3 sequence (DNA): TGTGCCATCCGGGACAGAGATAATTCACCCCTCCACTTT. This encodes CAIRDRDNSPLHF.

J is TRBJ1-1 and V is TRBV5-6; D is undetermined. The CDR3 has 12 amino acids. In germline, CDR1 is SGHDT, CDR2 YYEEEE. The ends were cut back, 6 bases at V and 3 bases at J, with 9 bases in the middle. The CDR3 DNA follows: TGTGCCAGCACCCGTTCCTACACTGAAGCTTTCTTT. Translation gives CASTRSYTEAFF.

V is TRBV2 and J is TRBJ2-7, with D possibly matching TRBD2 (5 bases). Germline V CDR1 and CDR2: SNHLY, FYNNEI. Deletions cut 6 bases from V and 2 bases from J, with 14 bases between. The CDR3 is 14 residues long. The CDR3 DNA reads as TGTGCCAGCAGGGGAGCATTATCGCCCTACGAGCAGTACTTC. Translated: CASRGALSPYEQYF.

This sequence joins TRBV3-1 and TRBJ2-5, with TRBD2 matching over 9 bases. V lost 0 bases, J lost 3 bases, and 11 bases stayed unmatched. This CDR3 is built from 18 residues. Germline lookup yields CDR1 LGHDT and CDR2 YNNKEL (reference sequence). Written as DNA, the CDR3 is TGTGCCAGCAGCCAAGATCGAGCTGGGGGACTAGCAGAAGAGACCCAGTACTTC. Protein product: CASSQDRAGGLAEETQYF.

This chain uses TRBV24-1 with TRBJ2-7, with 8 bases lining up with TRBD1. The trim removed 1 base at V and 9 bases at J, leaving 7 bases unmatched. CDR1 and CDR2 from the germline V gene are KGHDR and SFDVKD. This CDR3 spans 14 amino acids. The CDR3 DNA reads TGTGCCACCAGTGATTTCCTACCCGGGACAGGGCAGTACTTC. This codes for CATSDFLPGTGQYF.

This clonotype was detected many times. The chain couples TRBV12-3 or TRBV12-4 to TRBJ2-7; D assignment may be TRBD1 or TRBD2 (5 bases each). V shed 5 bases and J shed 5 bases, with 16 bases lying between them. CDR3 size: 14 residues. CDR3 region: CASSLRDPSHEQYF. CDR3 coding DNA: TGTGCCAGCAGTCTCCGGGACCCGAGCCACGAGCAGTACTTC.

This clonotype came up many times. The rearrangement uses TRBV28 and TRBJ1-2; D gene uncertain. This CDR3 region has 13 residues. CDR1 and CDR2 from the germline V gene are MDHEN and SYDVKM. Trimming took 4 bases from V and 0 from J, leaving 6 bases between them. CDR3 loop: CASSSLPNYGYTF. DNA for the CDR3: TGTGCCAGCAGTTCATTACCTAACTATGGCTACACCTTC.

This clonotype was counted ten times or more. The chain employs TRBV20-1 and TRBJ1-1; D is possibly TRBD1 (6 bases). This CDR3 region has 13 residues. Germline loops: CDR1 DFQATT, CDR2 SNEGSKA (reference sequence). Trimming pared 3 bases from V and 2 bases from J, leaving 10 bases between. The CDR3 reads CSARQGLNTEAFF. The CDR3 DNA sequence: TGCAGTGCTAGGCAGGGGCTTAACACTGAAGCTTTCTTT.

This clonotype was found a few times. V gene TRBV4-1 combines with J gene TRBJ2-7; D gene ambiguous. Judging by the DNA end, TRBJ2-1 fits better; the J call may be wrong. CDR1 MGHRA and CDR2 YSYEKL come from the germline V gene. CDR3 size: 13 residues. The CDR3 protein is CASSQAPQREQFF. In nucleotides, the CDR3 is TGCGCCAGCAGCCAAGCGCCCCAGAGGGAGCAGTTCTTC.

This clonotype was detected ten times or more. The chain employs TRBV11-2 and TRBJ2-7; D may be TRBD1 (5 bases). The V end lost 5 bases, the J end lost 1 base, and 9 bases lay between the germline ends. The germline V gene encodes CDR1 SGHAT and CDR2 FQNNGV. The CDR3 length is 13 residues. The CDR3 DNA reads TGTGCCAGCAGCCCTGCAGGGTCCTACGAGCAGTACTTC. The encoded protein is CASSPAGSYEQYF. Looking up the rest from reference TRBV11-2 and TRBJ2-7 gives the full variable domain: EAGVAQSPRYKIIEKRQSVAFWCNPISGHATLYWYQQILGQGPKLLIQFQNNGVVDDSQLPKDRFSAERLKGVDSTLKIQPAKLEDSAVYLCASSPAGSYEQYFGPGTRLTVT.

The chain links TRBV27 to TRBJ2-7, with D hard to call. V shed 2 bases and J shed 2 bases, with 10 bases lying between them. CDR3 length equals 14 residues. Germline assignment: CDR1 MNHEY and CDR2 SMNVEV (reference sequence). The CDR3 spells CASSLNGRTYEQYF. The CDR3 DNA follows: TGTGCCAGCAGTTTAAATGGAAGGACCTACGAGCAGTACTTC.

The CDR3 reads CASSQDPLAGAEETQYF. DNA of the CDR3: TGCGCCAGCAGCCAAGATCCCCTGGCAGGGGCGGAAGAGACCCAGTACTTC. This sequence joins TRBV4-1 and TRBJ2-5; D is perhaps TRBD1 (6 bases). CDR1 is MGHRA, CDR2 YSYEKL, per germline. Trimming took off 0 bases at V and 3 bases at J, with 17 bases between the two ends. This CDR3 is 17 amino acids long.

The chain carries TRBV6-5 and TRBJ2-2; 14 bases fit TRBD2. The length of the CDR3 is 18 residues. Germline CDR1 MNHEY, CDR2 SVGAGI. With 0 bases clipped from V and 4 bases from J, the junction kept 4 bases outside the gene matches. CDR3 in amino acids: CASSYSGTSGSSTGELFF. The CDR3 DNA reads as TGTGCCAGCAGTTACTCGGGGACTAGCGGGAGTTCCACCGGGGAGCTGTTTTTT.

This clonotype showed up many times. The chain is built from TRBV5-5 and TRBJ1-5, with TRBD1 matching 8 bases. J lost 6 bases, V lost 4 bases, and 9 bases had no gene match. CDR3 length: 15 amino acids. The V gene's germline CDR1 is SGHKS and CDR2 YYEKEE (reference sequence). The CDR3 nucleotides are TGTGCCAGCAGCCCGACAGGGGAGGTAACTCAGCCCCAGCATTTT. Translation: CASSPTGEVTQPQHF. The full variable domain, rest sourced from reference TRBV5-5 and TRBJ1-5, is DAGVTQSPTHLIKTRGQQVTLRCSPISGHKSVSWYQQVLGQGPQFIFQYYEKEERGRGNFPDRFSARQFPNYSSELNVNALLLGDSALYLCASSPTGEVTQPQHFGDGTRLSIL.

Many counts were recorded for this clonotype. The CDR3 nucleotides read TGCGCCAGCAGCTTGGGGGCAGGGATGAACACTGAAGCTTTCTTT. This sequence encodes CASSLGAGMNTEAFF. The chain joins TRBV5-1 to TRBJ1-1; possibly TRBD1 for D (5 bases). Germline CDR1 SGHRS, CDR2 YFSETQ. CDR3 length equals 15 residues. The V end was cut by 0 bases, the J end by 0 bases, with 9 bases between.

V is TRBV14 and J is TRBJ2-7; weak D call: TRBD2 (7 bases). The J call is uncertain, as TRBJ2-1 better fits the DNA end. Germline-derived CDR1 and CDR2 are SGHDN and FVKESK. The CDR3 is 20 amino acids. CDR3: CASSQDRARGGRFRYNEQFF. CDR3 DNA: TGTGCCAGCAGCCAAGACCGGGCCAGGGGCGGGAGATTCCGTTACAATGAGCAGTTCTTC.

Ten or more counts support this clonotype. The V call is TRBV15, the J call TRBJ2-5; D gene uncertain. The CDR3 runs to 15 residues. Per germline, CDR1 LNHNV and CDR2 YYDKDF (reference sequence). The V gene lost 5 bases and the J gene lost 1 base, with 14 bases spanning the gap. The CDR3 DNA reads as TGTGCCACCAGCGGTCCCGGTAACTTCCAAGAGACCCAGTACTTC. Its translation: CATSGPGNFQETQYF. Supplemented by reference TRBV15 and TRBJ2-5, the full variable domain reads DAMVIQNPRYQVTQFGKPVTLSCSQTLNHNVMYWYQQKSSQAPKLLFHYYDKDFNNEADTPDNFQSRRPNTSFCFLDIRSPGLGDTAMYLCATSGPGNFQETQYFGPGTRLLVL.

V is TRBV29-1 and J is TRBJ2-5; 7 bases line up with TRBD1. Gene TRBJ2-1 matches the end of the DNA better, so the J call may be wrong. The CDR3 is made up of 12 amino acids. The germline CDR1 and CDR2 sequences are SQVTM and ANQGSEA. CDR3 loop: CSVGQGHNEQFF. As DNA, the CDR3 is TGCAGCGTTGGACAGGGCCACAATGAGCAGTTCTTC.

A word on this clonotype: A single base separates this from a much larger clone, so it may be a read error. Here the CDR3 reads CASSFWGAHEQYF. The CDR3 coding sequence is TGTGCCAGCAGCTTTTGGGGGGCCCACGAGCAGTACTTC. The chain recombines TRBV5-4 with TRBJ2-7; D could derive from TRBD1 or TRBD2 (6 bases each). Looked up from germline, CDR1 is SGHNT and CDR2 is YYREEE (reference sequence). Trimming stripped 2 bases from V and 5 bases from J, with 11 bases between. This CDR3 spans 13 amino acids.

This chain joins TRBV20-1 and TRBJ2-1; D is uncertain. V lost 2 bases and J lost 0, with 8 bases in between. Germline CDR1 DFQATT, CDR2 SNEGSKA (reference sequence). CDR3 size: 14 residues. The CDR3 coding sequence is TGCAGTGCTAGAAGCATGAGCTCCTACAATGAGCAGTTCTTC. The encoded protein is CSARSMSSYNEQFF.

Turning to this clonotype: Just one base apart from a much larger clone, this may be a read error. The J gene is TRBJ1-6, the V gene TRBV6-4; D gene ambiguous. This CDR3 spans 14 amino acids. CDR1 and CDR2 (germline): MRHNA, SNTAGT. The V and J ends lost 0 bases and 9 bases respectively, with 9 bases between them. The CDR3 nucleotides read TGTGCCAGCAGTGACTCGATCGGACGTTCACCCCTCCACTTT. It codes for CASSDSIGRSPLHF.

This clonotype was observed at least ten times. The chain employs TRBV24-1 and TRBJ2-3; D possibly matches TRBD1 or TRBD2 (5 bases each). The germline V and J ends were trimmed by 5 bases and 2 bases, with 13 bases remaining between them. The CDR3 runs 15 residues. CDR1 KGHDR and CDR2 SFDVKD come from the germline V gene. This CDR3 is CATSARGAHTDTQYF. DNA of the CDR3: TGTGCCACCAGTGCTAGAGGGGCCCACACAGATACGCAGTATTTT.

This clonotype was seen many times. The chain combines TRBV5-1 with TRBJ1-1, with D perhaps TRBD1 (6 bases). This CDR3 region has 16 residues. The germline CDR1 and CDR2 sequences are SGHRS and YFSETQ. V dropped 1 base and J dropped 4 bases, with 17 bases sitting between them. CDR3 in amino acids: CASSLSGPGAGTEAFF. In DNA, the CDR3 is TGCGCCAGCAGCTTGTCTGGTCCGGGGGCGGGCACTGAAGCTTTCTTT.

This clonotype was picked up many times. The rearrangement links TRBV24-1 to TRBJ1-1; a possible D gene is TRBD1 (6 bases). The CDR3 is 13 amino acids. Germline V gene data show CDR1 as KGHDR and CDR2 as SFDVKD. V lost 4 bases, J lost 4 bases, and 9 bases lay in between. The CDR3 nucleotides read TGTGCCACCAGTGACAGGGGAGGCACTGAAGCTTTCTTT. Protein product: CATSDRGGTEAFF.

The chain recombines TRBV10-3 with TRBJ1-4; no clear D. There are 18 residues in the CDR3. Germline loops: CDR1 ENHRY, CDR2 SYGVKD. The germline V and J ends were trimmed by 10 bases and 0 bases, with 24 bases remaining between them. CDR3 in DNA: TGTGCCAGCACTGGGGTTGTCGCGTTCAGTGCAACTAATGAAAAACTGTTTTTT. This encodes CASTGVVAFSATNEKLFF.

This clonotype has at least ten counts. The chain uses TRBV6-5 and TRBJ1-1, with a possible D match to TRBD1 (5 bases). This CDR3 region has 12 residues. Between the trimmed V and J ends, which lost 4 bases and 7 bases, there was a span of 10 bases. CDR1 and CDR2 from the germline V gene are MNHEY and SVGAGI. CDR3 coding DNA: TGTGCCAGCAGTTCAGGGATCCGTGAAGCTTTCTTT. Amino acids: CASSSGIREAFF.

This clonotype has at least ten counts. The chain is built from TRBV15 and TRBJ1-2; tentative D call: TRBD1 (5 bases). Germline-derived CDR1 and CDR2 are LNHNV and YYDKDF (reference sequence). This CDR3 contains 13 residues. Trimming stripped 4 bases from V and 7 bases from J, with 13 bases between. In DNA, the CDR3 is TGTGCCACCAGCAACCCGACAGCAGGTGGCTACACCTTC. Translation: CATSNPTAGGYTF. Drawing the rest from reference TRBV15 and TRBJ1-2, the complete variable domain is DAMVIQNPRYQVTQFGKPVTLSCSQTLNHNVMYWYQQKSSQAPKLLFHYYDKDFNNEADTPDNFQSRRPNTSFCFLDIRSPGLGDTAMYLCATSNPTAGGYTFGSGTRLTVV.

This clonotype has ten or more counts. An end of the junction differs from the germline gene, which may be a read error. The CDR3 coding sequence is TGTGCCAGCAGCCCACCCGGGACTAGCGGGGGGGCGAAACCTATGTTC. Residues: CASSPPGTSGGAKPMF. V gene TRBV13 combines with J gene TRBJ2-7; TRBD2 matches 16 bases. The length of the CDR3 is 16 residues. Germline assignment: CDR1 PRHDT and CDR2 FYEKMQ (reference sequence).